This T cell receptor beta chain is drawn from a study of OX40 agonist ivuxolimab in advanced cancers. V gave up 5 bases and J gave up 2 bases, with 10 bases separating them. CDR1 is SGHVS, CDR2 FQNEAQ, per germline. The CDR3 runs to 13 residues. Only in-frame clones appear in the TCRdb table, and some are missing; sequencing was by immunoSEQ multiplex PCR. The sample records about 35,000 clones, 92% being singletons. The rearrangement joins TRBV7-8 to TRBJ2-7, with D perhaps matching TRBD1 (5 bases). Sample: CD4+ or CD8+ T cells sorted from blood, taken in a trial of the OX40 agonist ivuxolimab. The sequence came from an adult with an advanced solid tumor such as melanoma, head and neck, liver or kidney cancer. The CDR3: CASSDGQAYEQYF. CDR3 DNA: TGTGCCAGCAGCGATGGACAAGCCTACGAGCAGTACTTC.